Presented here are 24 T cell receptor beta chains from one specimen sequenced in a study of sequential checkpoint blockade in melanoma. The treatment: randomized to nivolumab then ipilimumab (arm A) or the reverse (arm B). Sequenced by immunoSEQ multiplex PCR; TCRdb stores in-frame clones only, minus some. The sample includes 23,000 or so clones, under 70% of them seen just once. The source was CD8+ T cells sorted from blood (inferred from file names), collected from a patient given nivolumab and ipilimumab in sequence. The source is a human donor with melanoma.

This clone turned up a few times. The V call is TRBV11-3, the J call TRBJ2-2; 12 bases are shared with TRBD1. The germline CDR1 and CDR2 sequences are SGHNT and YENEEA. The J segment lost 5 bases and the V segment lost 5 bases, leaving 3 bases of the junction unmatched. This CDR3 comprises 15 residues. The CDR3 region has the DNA TGTGCCAGCAGCCGGGACAGGGGGCGAACCGGGGAGCTGTTTTTT. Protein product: CASSRDRGRTGELFF.

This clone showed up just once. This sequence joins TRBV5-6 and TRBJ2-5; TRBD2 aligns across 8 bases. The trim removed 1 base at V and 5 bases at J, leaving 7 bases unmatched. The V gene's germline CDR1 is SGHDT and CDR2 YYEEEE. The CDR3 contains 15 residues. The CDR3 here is CASSLSREGLETQYF. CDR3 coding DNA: TGTGCCAGCAGCTTGTCCCGGGAGGGGTTGGAGACCCAGTACTTC.

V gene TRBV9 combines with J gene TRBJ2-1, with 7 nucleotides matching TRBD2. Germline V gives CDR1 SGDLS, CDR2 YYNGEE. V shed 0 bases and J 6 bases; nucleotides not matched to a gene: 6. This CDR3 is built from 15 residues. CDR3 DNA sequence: TGTGCCAGCAGCGTAGGCGGGGGTTGGGGCAATGAGCAGTTCTTC. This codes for CASSVGGGWGNEQFF.

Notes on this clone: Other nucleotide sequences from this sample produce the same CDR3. Written as DNA, the CDR3 is TGTGCCAGCAGCTTAAGCGGGGGGGAAGGGCCGAACACTGAAGCTTTCTTT. It yields the protein CASSLSGGEGPNTEAFF. J is TRBJ1-1 and V is TRBV7-3; tentatively, D is TRBD1 (5 bases). Germline V CDR1 and CDR2: SGHTA, FQGTGA. The CDR3 is 17 amino acids. The ends were cut back, 1 base at V and 1 base at J, with 16 bases in the middle.

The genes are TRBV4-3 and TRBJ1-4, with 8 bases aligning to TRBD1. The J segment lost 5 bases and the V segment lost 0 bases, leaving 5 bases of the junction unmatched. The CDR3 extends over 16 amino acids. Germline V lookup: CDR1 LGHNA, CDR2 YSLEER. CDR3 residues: CASSQELGQGNEKLFF. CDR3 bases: TGCGCCAGCAGCCAAGAATTAGGACAGGGCAATGAAAAACTGTTTTTT.

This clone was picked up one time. The CDR3 DNA follows: TGTGCCAGCAGCCACCCTAGCTCCTACGAGCAGTACTTC. Amino acid sequence: CASSHPSSYEQYF. The rearrangement uses TRBV4-2 and TRBJ2-7; the D is unclear. Germline V gives CDR1 LGHNA, CDR2 YNFKEQ. V lost 3 bases to trimming and J lost 0 bases, with 6 bases between them. The CDR3 has 13 amino acids.

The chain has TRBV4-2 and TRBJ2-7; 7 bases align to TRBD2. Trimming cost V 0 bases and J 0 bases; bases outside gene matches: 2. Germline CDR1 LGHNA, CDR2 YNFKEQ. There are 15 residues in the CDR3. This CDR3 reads CASSQERGNSYEQYF. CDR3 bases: TGTGCCAGCAGCCAAGAGCGGGGGAACTCCTACGAGCAGTACTTC.

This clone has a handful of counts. CDR3 bases: TGTGCCAGCAGTTTGGGACAGGGGAGGCAGCCCCAGCATTTT. Translated: CASSLGQGRQPQHF. This chain connects TRBV6-5 to TRBJ1-5; 10 bases are a match to TRBD1. The CDR3 sequence is 14 residues long. V gave up 4 bases and J gave up 7 bases; unmatched junction bases: 4. Germline values: CDR1 MNHEY, CDR2 SVGAGI.

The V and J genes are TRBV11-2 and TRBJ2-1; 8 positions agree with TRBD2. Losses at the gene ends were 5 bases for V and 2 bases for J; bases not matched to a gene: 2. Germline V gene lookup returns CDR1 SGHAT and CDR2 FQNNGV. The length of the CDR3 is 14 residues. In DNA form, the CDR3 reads TGTGCCAGCAGCCCGGGGGGGCCCTACAATGAGCAGTTCTTC. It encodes CASSPGGPYNEQFF.

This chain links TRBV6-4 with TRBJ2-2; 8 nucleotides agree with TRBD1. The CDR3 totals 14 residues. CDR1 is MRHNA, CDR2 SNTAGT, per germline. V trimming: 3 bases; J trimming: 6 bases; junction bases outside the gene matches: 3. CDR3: CASSDGQGAGELFF. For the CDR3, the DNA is TGTGCCAGCAGTGATGGACAGGGAGCCGGGGAGCTGTTTTTT.

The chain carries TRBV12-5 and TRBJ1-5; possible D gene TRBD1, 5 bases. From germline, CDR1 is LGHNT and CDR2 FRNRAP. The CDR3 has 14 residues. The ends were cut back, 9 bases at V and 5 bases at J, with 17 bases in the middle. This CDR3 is CASGPGGIYQPQHF. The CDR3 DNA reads TGTGCTAGCGGACCGGGGGGGATCTATCAGCCCCAGCATTTT.

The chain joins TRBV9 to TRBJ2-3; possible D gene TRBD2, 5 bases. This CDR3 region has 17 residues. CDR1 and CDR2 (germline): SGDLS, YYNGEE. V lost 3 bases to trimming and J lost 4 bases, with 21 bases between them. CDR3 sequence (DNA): TGTGCCAGCAGCGCTGTTCTGGACTTCGATTCGTCAGATACGCAGTATTTT. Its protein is CASSAVLDFDSSDTQYF.

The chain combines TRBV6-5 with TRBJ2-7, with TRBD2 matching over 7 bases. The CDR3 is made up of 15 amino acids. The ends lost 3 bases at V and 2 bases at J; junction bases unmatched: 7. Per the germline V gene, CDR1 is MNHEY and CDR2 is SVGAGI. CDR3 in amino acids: CASSYSPGGTYEQYF. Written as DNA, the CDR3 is TGTGCCAGCAGTTATTCCCCGGGGGGTACCTACGAGCAGTACTTC.

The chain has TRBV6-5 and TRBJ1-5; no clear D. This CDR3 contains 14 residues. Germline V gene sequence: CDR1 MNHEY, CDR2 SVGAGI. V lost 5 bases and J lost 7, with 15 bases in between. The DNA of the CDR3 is TGTGCCAGCAGTCAGATTGAGGTTAACCAGCCCCAGCATTTT. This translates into CASSQIEVNQPQHF.

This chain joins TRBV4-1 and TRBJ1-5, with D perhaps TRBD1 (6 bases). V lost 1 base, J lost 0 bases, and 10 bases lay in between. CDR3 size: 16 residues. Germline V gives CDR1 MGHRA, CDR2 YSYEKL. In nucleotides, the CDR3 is TGCGCCAGCAGCCAAGGGGACATCTATAGCAATCAGCCCCAGCATTTT. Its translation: CASSQGDIYSNQPQHF.

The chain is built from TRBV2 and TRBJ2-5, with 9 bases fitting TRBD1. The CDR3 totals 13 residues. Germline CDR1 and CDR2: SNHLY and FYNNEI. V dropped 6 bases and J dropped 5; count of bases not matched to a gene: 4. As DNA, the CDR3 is TGTGCCAGCAGCCTGGACAGGGGCGAGACCCAGTACTTC. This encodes CASSLDRGETQYF.

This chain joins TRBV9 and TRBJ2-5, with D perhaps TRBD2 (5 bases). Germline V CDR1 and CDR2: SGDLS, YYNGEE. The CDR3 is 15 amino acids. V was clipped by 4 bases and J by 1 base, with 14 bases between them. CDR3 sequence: CASSPSASSQETQYF. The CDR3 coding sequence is TGTGCCAGCAGCCCTTCGGCTAGCAGCCAAGAGACCCAGTACTTC.

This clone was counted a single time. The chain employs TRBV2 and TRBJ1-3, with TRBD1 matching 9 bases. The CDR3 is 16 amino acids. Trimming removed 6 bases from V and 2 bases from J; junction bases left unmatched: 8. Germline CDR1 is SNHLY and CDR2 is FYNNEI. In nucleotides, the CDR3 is TGTGCCAGCAGGAGGACAGGGGAGAAAGCTGGAAACACCATATATTTT. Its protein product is CASRRTGEKAGNTIYF.

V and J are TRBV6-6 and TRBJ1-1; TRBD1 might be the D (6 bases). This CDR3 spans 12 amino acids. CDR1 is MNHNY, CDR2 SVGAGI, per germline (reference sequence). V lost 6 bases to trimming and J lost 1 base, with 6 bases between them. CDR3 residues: CASRGGNTEAFF. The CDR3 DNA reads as TGTGCCAGCAGAGGGGGGAACACTGAAGCTTTCTTT.

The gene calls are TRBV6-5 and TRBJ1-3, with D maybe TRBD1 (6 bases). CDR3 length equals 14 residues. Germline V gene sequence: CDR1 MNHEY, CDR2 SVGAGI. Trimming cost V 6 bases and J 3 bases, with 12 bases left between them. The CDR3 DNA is TGTGCCAGCAGACGAATGACAGGTGGAAACACCATATATTTT. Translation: CASRRMTGGNTIYF.

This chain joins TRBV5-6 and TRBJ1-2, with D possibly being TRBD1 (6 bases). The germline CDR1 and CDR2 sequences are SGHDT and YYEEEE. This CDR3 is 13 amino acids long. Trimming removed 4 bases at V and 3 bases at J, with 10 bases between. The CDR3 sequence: CASSLQGDYGYTF. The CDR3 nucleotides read TGTGCCAGCAGCCTACAGGGAGACTATGGCTACACCTTC.

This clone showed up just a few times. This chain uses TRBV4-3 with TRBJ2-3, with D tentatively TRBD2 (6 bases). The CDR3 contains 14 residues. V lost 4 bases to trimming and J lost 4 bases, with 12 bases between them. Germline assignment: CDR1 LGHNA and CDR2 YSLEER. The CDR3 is CASSRAGEADTQYF. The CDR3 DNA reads TGCGCCAGCAGCCGGGCTGGGGAGGCAGATACGCAGTATTTT.

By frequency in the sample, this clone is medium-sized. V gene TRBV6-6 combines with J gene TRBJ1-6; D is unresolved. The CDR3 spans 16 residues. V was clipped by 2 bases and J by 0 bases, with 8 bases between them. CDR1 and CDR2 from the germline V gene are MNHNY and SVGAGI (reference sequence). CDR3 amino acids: CASSYGPPSYNSPLHF. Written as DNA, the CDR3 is TGTGCCAGCAGTTACGGCCCCCCCTCCTATAATTCACCCCTCCACTTT.

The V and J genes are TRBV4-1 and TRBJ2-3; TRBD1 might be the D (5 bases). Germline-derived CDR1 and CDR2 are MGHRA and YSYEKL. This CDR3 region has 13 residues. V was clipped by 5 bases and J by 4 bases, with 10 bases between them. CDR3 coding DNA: TGCGCCAGCAGCTCCCGACAGTCAGATACGCAGTATTTT. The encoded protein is CASSSRQSDTQYF.